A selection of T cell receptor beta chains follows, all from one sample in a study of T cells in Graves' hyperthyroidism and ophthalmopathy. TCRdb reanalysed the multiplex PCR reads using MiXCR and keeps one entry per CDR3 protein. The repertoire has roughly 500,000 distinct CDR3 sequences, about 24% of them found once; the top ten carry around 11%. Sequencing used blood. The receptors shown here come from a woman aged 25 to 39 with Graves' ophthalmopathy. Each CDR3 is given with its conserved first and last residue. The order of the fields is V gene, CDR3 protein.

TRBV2	CASRVLNTEAFF
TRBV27	CASSFTMGNTEAFF
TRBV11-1	CASSLTPLGYHYGYTF
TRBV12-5	CASGPGANTEAFF
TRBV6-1	CASSPFGQGSGYTF
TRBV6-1	CASTMTGGSYEQYF
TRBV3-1	CASSQGGTYEQYF
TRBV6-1	CASSERVLPRYGYTF
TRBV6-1	CASIPDSNTGELFF
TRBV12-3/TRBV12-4	CASRPSGSQETQYF
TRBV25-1	CASSEWGQRNSPLHF
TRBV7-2	CASSDILNTEAFF
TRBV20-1	CSATGTGVSYEQYF
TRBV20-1	CSAERGGTYEQYF
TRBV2	CASSEAGQGISYGYTF
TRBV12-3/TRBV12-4	CASSLRDREKEQYF
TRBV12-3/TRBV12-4	CASSLYGGAETQYF
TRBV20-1	CSADRGIVPNTEAFF
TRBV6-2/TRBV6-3	CASRSTGGVNQPQHF
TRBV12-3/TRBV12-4	CASSLPGQGDEQYF